These 22 T cell receptor beta chains were sequenced from one sample in a study of blood T cell repertoires in COVID-19. The method was immunoSEQ multiplex PCR; TCRdb's version includes in-frame clones alone and lacks a portion of them. The sample has 200,000 to 250,000 clones; roughly 79% are singletons. Material: peripheral blood. Source of these receptors: an elderly woman with COVID-19, enrolled during active disease.

V and J are TRBV4-3 and TRBJ2-1; 10 nucleotides agree with TRBD2. The CDR3 spans 14 residues. Germline CDR1 reads LGHNA; CDR2 reads YSLEER. With V trimmed by 3 bases and J by 9 bases, 5 bases remained unmatched. The CDR3 region has the DNA TGCGCCAGCAGCCAGCTAGCGGGAGTGGCTGAGCAGTTCTTC. Its translation: CASSQLAGVAEQFF.

V usage is TRBV6-6 and J usage is TRBJ1-5, with D unresolved. The CDR3 loop spans 15 amino acids. In germline, CDR1 is MNHNY, CDR2 SVGAGI (reference sequence). V lost 6 bases to trimming and J lost 1 base, with 13 bases between them. As DNA, the CDR3 is TGTGCCAGCAGGATCGGGGTCACGAGCAATCAGCCCCAGCATTTT. Residues: CASRIGVTSNQPQHF.

J is TRBJ2-5 and V is TRBV18, with 8 bases lining up with TRBD2. J lost 5 bases, V lost 1 base, and 12 bases had no gene match. Germline V gene data show CDR1 as KGHSH and CDR2 as LQKENI. This CDR3 has 17 residues. The CDR3 here is CASSPRGVGGALETQYF. CDR3 DNA: TGTGCCAGCTCACCACGAGGAGTCGGGGGGGCCTTGGAGACCCAGTACTTC.

The sample holds one count of this clone. This sequence joins TRBV2 and TRBJ2-6; 8 bases fit TRBD1. J lost 2 bases, V lost 6 bases, and 0 bases had no gene match. Per germline, CDR1 SNHLY and CDR2 FYNNEI. This CDR3 spans 14 amino acids. The CDR3 coding sequence is TGTGCCAGCAGGGACAGGGCTGGGGCCAACGTCCTGACTTTC. Residues: CASRDRAGANVLTF.

The table lists this clone with a count of one. CDR3 in amino acids: CASSSQGSTEAFF. The CDR3 DNA is TGTGCCAGCAGCTCACAGGGGAGCACTGAAGCTTTCTTT. This chain uses TRBV7-9 with TRBJ1-1, with 7 bases matching TRBD1. Germline CDR1 and CDR2: SEHNR and FQNEAQ (reference sequence). This CDR3 is 13 amino acids long. V trimming: 4 bases; J trimming: 4 bases; junction bases outside the gene matches: 3.

The chain couples TRBV11-2 to TRBJ1-2; no clear D. This CDR3 is built from 14 residues. The V and J ends lost 5 bases and 8 bases respectively, with 18 bases between them. The V gene's germline CDR1 is SGHAT and CDR2 FQNNGV. CDR3 residues: CASSRGSTMWGYTF. The DNA of the CDR3 is TGTGCCAGCAGCCGCGGGTCTACTATGTGGGGCTACACCTTC. Combining the CDR3 with reference TRBV11-2 and TRBJ1-2 gives the whole variable domain EAGVAQSPRYKIIEKRQSVAFWCNPISGHATLYWYQQILGQGPKLLIQFQNNGVVDDSQLPKDRFSAERLKGVDSTLKIQPAKLEDSAVYLCASSRGSTMWGYTFGSGTRLTVV.

The rearrangement uses TRBV19 and TRBJ1-6, with 7 bases aligning to TRBD1. The CDR3 is made up of 16 amino acids. V was pared by 5 bases and J by 13 bases, with 17 bases of the junction left unmatched. The germline CDR1 and CDR2 sequences are LNHDA and SQIVND (reference sequence). This CDR3 is CASSARDSSFTSPLHF. The CDR3 DNA reads as TGTGCCAGTAGTGCCCGGGACAGCTCTTTTACGTCCCCCCTCCACTTT.

The chain has TRBV6-5 and TRBJ2-6; possible D gene TRBD1, 6 bases. Germline lookup yields CDR1 MNHEY and CDR2 SVGAGI. Trimming pared 2 bases from V and 0 bases from J, leaving 8 bases between. This CDR3 comprises 16 residues. CDR3 in amino acids: CASSYGQPSGANVLTF. CDR3 in DNA: TGTGCCAGCAGTTACGGACAGCCCTCTGGGGCCAACGTCCTGACTTTC.

V usage is TRBV30 and J usage is TRBJ2-7, with 9 bases identical to TRBD2. Germline V gene sequence: CDR1 GTSNPN, CDR2 SVGIG (reference sequence). This CDR3 comprises 14 residues. V gave up 5 bases and J gave up 0 bases; unmatched junction bases: 5. This CDR3 reads CAWEQTSGSYEQYF. The CDR3 region has the DNA TGTGCCTGGGAACAGACTAGCGGCTCCTACGAGCAGTACTTC.

This rearrangement joins TRBV7-3 to TRBJ1-1; 10 nucleotides align to TRBD1. This CDR3 has 14 amino acids. Germline trimming cut 2 bases from V and 8 bases from J; bases unmatched to any gene: 5. Germline V CDR1 and CDR2: SGHTA, FQGTGA. The chain's CDR3 is CASSLVPGQGEAFF. The DNA of the CDR3 is TGTGCCAGCAGCTTAGTCCCGGGACAGGGGGAAGCTTTCTTT.

J is TRBJ2-3 and V is TRBV6-2 or TRBV6-3, with TRBD2 matching over 10 bases. V was pared by 2 bases and J by 2 bases, with 7 bases of the junction left unmatched. The CDR3 runs to 17 residues. From germline, CDR1 is MNHEY and CDR2 SVGEGT. The DNA for the CDR3 is TGTGCCAGCAGTTACGGGGTCCTAGCGGGGGCCACAGATACGCAGTATTTT. Residues: CASSYGVLAGATDTQYF.

This clone was detected a few times. The gene calls are TRBV18 and TRBJ1-5, with 7 bases identical to TRBD1. Per germline, CDR1 KGHSH and CDR2 LQKENI. CDR3 length equals 15 residues. V trimming: 3 bases; J trimming: 2 bases; junction bases outside the gene matches: 4. CDR3 amino acids: CASSPLGTGNQPQHF. The CDR3 nucleotides are TGTGCCAGCTCACCCCTGGGGACAGGCAATCAGCCCCAGCATTTT.

The CDR3 DNA sequence: TGTGCCAGCTCACCCCTCGCAGCGGGGGGGCAAGATACGCAGTATTTT. Translating gives CASSPLAAGGQDTQYF. This rearrangement joins TRBV18 to TRBJ2-3; 10 bases fit TRBD2. J gave up 5 bases and V 3 bases, and 8 bases lay outside the gene matches. This CDR3 is 16 amino acids long. The germline gives CDR1 KGHSH, CDR2 LQKENI.

The sample holds one count of this clone. The V gene is TRBV2, the J gene TRBJ1-1; 9 bases match TRBD1. Trimming at V came to 9 bases and at J to 1 base, leaving 3 bases not matched to a gene. CDR1 is SNHLY, CDR2 FYNNEI, per germline. This CDR3 comprises 13 residues. For the CDR3, the DNA is TGTGCCAGGCGGACAGGGGCGAACACTGAAGCTTTCTTT. It codes for CARRTGANTEAFF.

J is TRBJ1-2 and V is TRBV27; 12 bases map to TRBD1. This CDR3 comprises 17 residues. Trimming at V came to 3 bases and at J to 6 bases, leaving 11 bases not matched to a gene. The germline gives CDR1 MNHEY, CDR2 SMNVEV (reference sequence). The CDR3 region is CASSFRPGQGAGNGYTF. CDR3 DNA: TGTGCCAGCAGTTTTAGGCCGGGACAGGGGGCGGGTAATGGCTACACCTTC.

This clone occurred once. The chain couples TRBV5-1 to TRBJ1-6, with TRBD1 matching over 10 bases. CDR1 is SGHRS, CDR2 YFSETQ, per germline. The junction had 12 bases not matched to a gene; V was cut back by 0 bases and J by 9 bases. The CDR3 has 18 amino acids. The CDR3 region is CASSLEGQGTRGRSPLHF. CDR3 bases: TGCGCCAGCAGCTTGGAGGGACAGGGGACGCGGGGGCGTTCACCCCTCCACTTT.

The chain couples TRBV21-1 to TRBJ2-5; the D call of TRBD1 is as the table states it, not checked on the DNA. TRBV21-1 is a listed pseudogene. The CDR3 spans 15 residues. The CDR3 nucleotides are TGTGCCAGCAGGGCCCCAGGGTCCGAACCGGGGACCCAGTACTTC. This sequence encodes CASRAPGSEPGTQYF.

The J gene is TRBJ1-5, the V gene TRBV9; D is possibly TRBD1 (6 bases). Trimming removed 0 bases from V and 3 bases from J, with 10 bases in between. Germline assignment: CDR1 SGDLS and CDR2 YYNGEE. The CDR3 sequence is 15 residues long. The CDR3, as DNA: TGTGCCAGCAGCGTAGACGGACAGCTCAATCAGCCCCAGCATTTT. Translated: CASSVDGQLNQPQHF.

The J gene is TRBJ2-7, the V gene TRBV7-6, with a possible D match to TRBD2 (6 bases). CDR1 is SGHVS, CDR2 FNYEAQ, per germline. V was shortened by 3 bases and J by 6 bases, with 9 bases between the two germline ends. This CDR3 has 12 residues. This CDR3 is CASSFQAGEQYF. CDR3 nucleotide sequence: TGTGCCAGCAGCTTCCAAGCGGGCGAGCAGTACTTC.

The sample holds one count of this clone. This chain links TRBV25-1 with TRBJ2-2, with 8 bases lining up with TRBD1. Trimming took 4 bases from V and 1 from J; bases not matched to a gene: 2. This CDR3 spans 15 amino acids. Germline CDR1 is MGHDK and CDR2 is SYGVNS. CDR3 nucleotides: TGTGCCAGCAGTGTGGGGACAGGGAACACCGGGGAGCTGTTTTTT. Translated, it gives CASSVGTGNTGELFF.

This rearrangement joins TRBV18 to TRBJ2-5; D perhaps matches TRBD1 (6 bases). This CDR3 contains 14 residues. Trimming removed 0 bases from V and 4 bases from J, with 9 bases in between. The germline V gene encodes CDR1 KGHSH and CDR2 LQKENI. The CDR3 loop is CASSPPSGAETQYF. DNA of the CDR3: TGTGCCAGCTCACCACCATCAGGGGCAGAGACCCAGTACTTC. The complete variable domain, with remaining parts taken from reference TRBV18 and TRBJ2-5, reads NAGVMQNPRHLVRRRGQEARLRCSPMKGHSHVYWYRQLPEEGLKFMVYLQKENIIDESGMPKERFSAEFPKEGPSILRIQQVVRGDSAAYFCASSPPSGAETQYFGPGTRLLVL.

This chain connects TRBV6-5 to TRBJ1-2; 7 positions match TRBD1. The CDR3 consists of 16 residues. V lost 4 bases, J lost 1 base, and 9 bases stayed unmatched. Germline values: CDR1 MNHEY, CDR2 SVGAGI. Written as DNA, the CDR3 is TGTGCCAGCAGTTCCCTGGGACAGCGACTTAACTATGGCTACACCTTC. It is translated as CASSSLGQRLNYGYTF.